The next 6 T cell receptor beta chains were all read from a single sample in a study of T-cell reconstitution after alpha-beta-depleted transplantation in children (dated by TCRdb to 2016 to 2017). In the paper's terms, the treatment or condition label means: allogeneic hematopoietic cell transplantation with graft depleted of TCRalphabeta T cells and CD19 B cells. Library creation used PCR. The listed sequencing device is Illumina HiSeq 2500. To normalize quantification of the TCRbeta repertoire, the TCR libraries were built with molecular barcoding that relied on unique molecular identifiers. The raw public data were reprocessed by TCRdb itself: fastp quality trimming at Q25, MiXCR clonotype calling, in-frame beta chains only. CDR3 protein sequences are deduplicated, and each keeps its most common genes and DNA. The sample table holds 450,000 to 600,000 distinct CDR3 sequences, of which 10% to 15% were seen once. Of the sample, 2.2% falls within the top ten clones.

The material was PBMCs, mostly from graft donor cells, obtained 360 days after TCRalphabeta/CD19-depleted stem cell transplant. These receptors all stem from a male patient aged 10-17 years who had a stem cell transplant for acute myeloid leukemia, so the T cells may come from the graft donor.

The rearrangement uses TRBV4-3 and TRBJ2-2, with 9 bases fitting TRBD2. The trim removed 3 bases at V and 1 base at J, leaving 6 bases unmatched. Germline values: CDR1 LGHNA, CDR2 YSLEER. The CDR3 contains 17 residues. CDR3 DNA: TGCGCCAGCAGCCACGGAGCGGGAGGACTGAACACCGGGGAGCTGTTTTTT. The encoded protein is CASSHGAGGLNTGELFF.

In this sample, this clonotype turned up once. V usage is TRBV6-2 or TRBV6-3 and J usage is TRBJ2-5; 12 positions agree with TRBD2. Germline V gene sequence: CDR1 MNHEY, CDR2 SVGEGT. The CDR3 has 20 residues. Trimming took 0 bases from V and 1 from J; bases not matched to a gene: 12. Here the CDR3 reads CASSYSFTSGRTTPQETQYF. As DNA, the CDR3 is TGTGCCAGCAGTTACTCGTTTACTAGCGGGAGGACCACACCCCAAGAGACCCAGTACTTC.

The chain recombines TRBV12-3 or TRBV12-4 with TRBJ2-2; TRBD1 matches 8 bases. The CDR3 sequence is 14 residues long. V lost 7 bases, J lost 6 bases, and 7 bases stayed unmatched. The CDR3 reads CASIYRGLAGELFF. CDR3 in DNA: TGTGCCAGCATCTACAGGGGGTTAGCCGGGGAGCTGTTTTTT.

This clonotype showed up just a few times. V gene TRBV12-3 or TRBV12-4 combines with J gene TRBJ2-5; no clear D. The CDR3 length is 14 residues. V was clipped by 6 bases and J by 5 bases, with 16 bases between them. The DNA for the CDR3 is TGTGCCAGCAGCCCTGTTTCCGCCGAGGAGACCCAGTACTTC. Translating gives CASSPVSAEETQYF.

This chain links TRBV27 with TRBJ1-1, with a weak D call TRBD1 (5 bases). V lost 6 bases to trimming and J lost 5 bases, with 16 bases between them. The germline V gene encodes CDR1 MNHEY and CDR2 SMNVEV (reference sequence). This CDR3 is built from 14 residues. CDR3 nucleotide sequence: TGTGCCAGCAGATTAACAGGTATCGGAACTGAAGCTTTCTTT. This codes for CASRLTGIGTEAFF.

In its sample, this clonotype was seen many times. This chain joins TRBV28 and TRBJ2-7; D gene uncertain. Germline CDR1 MDHEN, CDR2 SYDVKM. V was pared by 3 bases and J by 2 bases, with 5 bases between. CDR3 length: 12 amino acids. In DNA, the CDR3 is TGTGCCAGCAGTTTTTCCCCCTACGAGCAGTACTTC. As protein: CASSFSPYEQYF.